This TCR beta chain originates from a study of STAT5B mutations in CD4+ large granular lymphocyte leukemia. The study, taken as a whole, reports: Compared with healthy controls (2/35), patient top clones favored TRBV06 (8/27). Patient CD4-sorted repertoires stayed more clonal than healthy ones after leukemic-clone removal. No patients shared main leukemic clonotypes, though approximately 26% appeared at low frequency elsewhere.

Measured with immunoSEQ multiplex PCR; TCRdb has only the in-frame clones, and not every one. The sample holds under 35,000 clones, roughly four fifths seen once. The CDR3 has 17 amino acids. The germline CDR1 and CDR2 sequences are SGHTA and FQGNSA. Trimming at V came to 4 bases and at J to 5 bases, leaving 13 bases not matched to a gene. A remark on this clone: What it binds is not known.

Control samples were healthy donors' buffy coats. The chain uses TRBV7-2 and TRBJ2-3; TRBD1 matches at 9 bases. The clonotype originates from a human donor in good health. The sequencing input was CD4+ T cells from blood buffy coats. CDR3 DNA sequence: TGTGCCAGCAGCTCAATCCGGTGGGACAGGGACGTAGATACGCAGTATTTT. Translation: CASSSIRWDRDVDTQYF. The full variable domain, rest sourced from reference TRBV7-2 and TRBJ2-3, is GAGVSQSPSNKVTEKGKDVELRCDPISGHTALYWYRQSLGQGLEFLIYFQGNSAPDKSGLPSDRFSAERTGGSVSTLTIQRTQQEDSAVYLCASSSIRWDRDVDTQYFGPGTRLTVL.